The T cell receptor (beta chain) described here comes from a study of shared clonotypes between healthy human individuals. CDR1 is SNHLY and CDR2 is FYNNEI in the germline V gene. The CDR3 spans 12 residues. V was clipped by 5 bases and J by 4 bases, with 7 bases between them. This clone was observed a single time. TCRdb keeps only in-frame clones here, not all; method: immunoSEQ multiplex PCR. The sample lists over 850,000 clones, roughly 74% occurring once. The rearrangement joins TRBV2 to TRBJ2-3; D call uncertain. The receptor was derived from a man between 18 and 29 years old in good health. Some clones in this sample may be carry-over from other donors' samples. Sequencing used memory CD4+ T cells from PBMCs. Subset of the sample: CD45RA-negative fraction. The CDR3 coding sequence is TGTGCCAGCAGTACCTCCCCAGATACGCAGTATTTT. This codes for CASSTSPDTQYF.